These 9 T cell receptor beta chains share one sample of origin, sequenced in a study of PD-1 blockade in classical Hodgkin lymphoma. Each patient's relapse followed autologous stem cell transplantation, and brentuximab vedotin exposure varied. Clones were read by immunoSEQ multiplex PCR, and TCRdb kept only the in-frame ones, dropping some. The data hold about 11,000 clones, with 60% to 80% observed a single time. The sequencing here drew on peripheral blood mononuclear cells (PBMCs), taken at baseline. The receptors shown here come from a human donor with classical Hodgkin lymphoma.

This clone was recorded once. The genes are TRBV5-1 and TRBJ1-4; TRBD1 matches 7 bases. This CDR3 is 14 amino acids long. V was pared by 6 bases and J by 5 bases, with 7 bases of the junction left unmatched. Germline loops: CDR1 SGHRS, CDR2 YFSETQ. This CDR3 is CASTQTGVNEKLFF. The CDR3 nucleotides are TGCGCCAGCACCCAAACAGGGGTCAATGAAAAACTGTTTTTT.

In DNA, the CDR3 is TGTGCCAGCAGTTTAACGGCGGGAGGCGTGGGCGAGCAGTACTTC. This encodes CASSLTAGGVGEQYF. The rearrangement links TRBV27 to TRBJ2-7; 8 bases agree with TRBD2. The CDR3 is made up of 15 amino acids. Per germline, CDR1 MNHEY and CDR2 SMNVEV (reference sequence). The V and J ends lost 2 bases and 6 bases, in that order; junction bases with no gene match: 9.

In this sample, this clone turned up once. The J gene is TRBJ1-1, the V gene TRBV18; D is uncertain. Germline lookup yields CDR1 KGHSH and CDR2 LQKENI. V gave up 2 bases and J gave up 0 bases, with 10 bases separating them. The CDR3 runs 15 residues. This CDR3 is CASSPSAGVNTEAFF. The CDR3 region has the DNA TGTGCCAGCTCACCATCGGCAGGTGTGAACACTGAAGCTTTCTTT.

The chain couples TRBV5-1 to TRBJ1-4, with a possible D match to TRBD1 (6 bases). Between the trimmed V and J ends, which lost 0 bases and 8 bases, there was a span of 11 bases. The CDR3 consists of 14 residues. Germline V lookup: CDR1 SGHRS, CDR2 YFSETQ. DNA for the CDR3: TGCGCCAGCAGCTTGGGACCAGGGGACGAAAAACTGTTTTTT. This encodes CASSLGPGDEKLFF.

V and J are TRBV7-9 and TRBJ2-3; D not certain. Looked up from germline, CDR1 is SEHNR and CDR2 is FQNEAQ (reference sequence). The ends were cut back, 1 base at V and 5 bases at J, with 19 bases in the middle. This CDR3 region has 17 residues. The CDR3 is CASSLGSGREGGDTQYF. The DNA for the CDR3 is TGTGCCAGCAGCTTAGGATCAGGACGAGAAGGTGGAGATACGCAGTATTTT.

The V gene is TRBV6-5, the J gene TRBJ1-3, with a possible D match to TRBD1 (6 bases). V gave up 5 bases and J gave up 4 bases, with 12 bases separating them. The CDR3 is 14 amino acids. Per germline, CDR1 MNHEY and CDR2 SVGAGI. The CDR3: CASSPRTAGNTIYF. The CDR3 bases are TGTGCCAGCAGTCCGCGGACAGCCGGAAACACCATATATTTT.

This chain uses TRBV30 with TRBJ2-5; the D gene could be TRBD1 or TRBD2 (5 bases each). CDR3 length: 16 residues. V was cut by 0 bases and J by 2 bases, with 16 bases left in between. Germline V lookup: CDR1 GTSNPN, CDR2 SVGIG (reference sequence). In DNA form, the CDR3 reads TGTGCCTGGAGTGTCGGTCGAGGGGCAAGGCAAGAGACCCAGTACTTC. This sequence encodes CAWSVGRGARQETQYF.

The CDR3 reads CASSPVPGVNTEAFF. CDR3 DNA: TGCGCCAGCAGCCCGGTGCCGGGGGTGAACACTGAAGCTTTCTTT. This chain connects TRBV5-1 to TRBJ1-1, with TRBD1 as a possible D gene (5 bases). Germline-derived CDR1 and CDR2 are SGHRS and YFSETQ. The CDR3 extends over 15 amino acids. Trimming removed 4 bases from V and 0 bases from J, with 13 bases in between.

In regard to this clone: Mismatch with germline at one junction end may stem from a read error. The chain carries TRBV6-6 and TRBJ2-7; D is unresolved. Germline V gene lookup returns CDR1 MNHNY and CDR2 SVGAGI (reference sequence). This CDR3 is 16 amino acids long. The CDR3 loop reads CAGSYRGEAFSYEQYF. CDR3 nucleotide sequence: TGTGCCGGCAGTTACCGAGGAGAGGCGTTCTCCTACGAGCAGTACTTC.